The 16 T cell receptor beta chains in this list originate from one sample, sequenced in a study of blood T cell dynamics during melanoma immunotherapy. Clones were sequenced by immunoSEQ multiplex PCR, and TCRdb holds only the in-frame ones, with some missing. The sample lists 10,000 to 15,000 clones, around 84% occurring once. Described time point: pre-treatment baseline. The specimen was blood, collected from a patient treated with checkpoint blockade. These receptors came from a human donor with melanoma.

V usage is TRBV5-1 and J usage is TRBJ2-6; 7 positions match TRBD1. The CDR3 covers 18 residues. Germline V gene lookup returns CDR1 SGHRS and CDR2 YFSETQ. V dropped 4 bases and J dropped 1; count of bases not matched to a gene: 11. The CDR3, as DNA: TGCGCCAGCAGCCGACGTGAGGGGGCAGTATCTGGGGCCAACGTCCTGACTTTC. Translation gives CASSRREGAVSGANVLTF.

This chain links TRBV19 with TRBJ1-5, with D unresolved. Trimming took 3 bases from V and 0 from J, leaving 9 bases between them. Per the germline V gene, CDR1 is LNHDA and CDR2 is SQIVND (reference sequence). The CDR3 is made up of 15 amino acids. This chain's CDR3 is CASSMGHYSNQPQHF. In DNA, the CDR3 is TGTGCCAGTAGTATGGGTCATTATAGCAATCAGCCCCAGCATTTT.

This clone appeared a few times. The chain couples TRBV20-1 to TRBJ1-2; maybe TRBD1 (6 bases). The CDR3 has 11 amino acids. V lost 6 bases and J 8 bases, leaving 13 bases between the germline ends. Germline assignment: CDR1 DFQATT and CDR2 SNEGSKA (reference sequence). CDR3 protein: CSALRGGGYTF. The DNA of the CDR3 is TGCAGTGCCCTCAGGGGAGGAGGCTACACCTTC.

The chain employs TRBV7-9 and TRBJ2-1; 8 nucleotides line up with TRBD1. Germline V lookup: CDR1 SEHNR, CDR2 FQNEAQ (reference sequence). The CDR3 totals 17 residues. Trimming at V came to 4 bases and at J to 2 bases, leaving 10 bases not matched to a gene. The CDR3 protein is CASSSWTGKIAYNEQFF. The CDR3 bases are TGTGCCAGCAGCTCTTGGACAGGGAAGATCGCCTACAATGAGCAGTTCTTC.

This clone was counted a single time. The rearrangement links TRBV9 to TRBJ1-1; D unresolved. Germline V gene sequence: CDR1 SGDLS, CDR2 YYNGEE. Trimming removed 4 bases at V and 3 bases at J, with 16 bases between. CDR3 length equals 15 residues. The CDR3 bases are TGTGCCAGCAGCCCCCGGCGGGGTGGGTACACTGAAGCTTTCTTT. Translated: CASSPRRGGYTEAFF.

This chain links TRBV7-9 with TRBJ2-1; 9 bases are shared with TRBD2. Trimming cost V 1 base and J 7 bases; bases outside gene matches: 14. The CDR3 is 18 residues long. The germline V gene encodes CDR1 SEHNR and CDR2 FQNEAQ (reference sequence). The CDR3 here is CASSLVRFLAGEWNEQFF. The DNA for the CDR3 is TGTGCCAGCAGCTTAGTGCGTTTTTTAGCGGGAGAATGGAATGAGCAGTTCTTC.

The V call is TRBV30, the J call TRBJ2-1; D possibly corresponds to TRBD2 (5 bases). V gave up 1 base and J gave up 2 bases, with 9 bases separating them. This CDR3 is built from 14 residues. Germline lookup yields CDR1 GTSNPN and CDR2 SVGIG (reference sequence). The CDR3 is CAWSAGGPYNEQFF. The CDR3 DNA sequence: TGTGCCTGGAGTGCCGGAGGCCCCTACAATGAGCAGTTCTTC.

The rearrangement links TRBV6-4 to TRBJ1-6; D is perhaps TRBD1 (5 bases). The V end was cut by 2 bases, the J end by 10 bases, with 9 bases between. The CDR3 length is 13 residues. The germline V gene has CDR1 MRHNA and CDR2 SNTAGT. The CDR3 sequence: CASSDGEGSPLHF. CDR3 sequence (DNA): TGTGCCAGCAGTGACGGAGAGGGGTCACCCCTCCACTTT.

The rearrangement uses TRBV27 and TRBJ1-1; D is uncertain. Germline loops: CDR1 MNHEY, CDR2 SMNVEV (reference sequence). V was shortened by 5 bases and J by 5 bases, with 6 bases between the two germline ends. CDR3 length equals 11 residues. The CDR3 sequence: CASSPGTEAFF. In DNA form, the CDR3 reads TGTGCCAGCAGTCCGGGGACTGAAGCTTTCTTT.

The gene calls are TRBV6-5 and TRBJ2-2, with D possibly TRBD2 on 7 matching bases. The V gene lost 1 base and the J gene lost 6 bases, with 12 bases spanning the gap. This CDR3 has 15 amino acids. Germline V gene sequence: CDR1 MNHEY, CDR2 SVGAGI. The CDR3 is CASSYWAGAPGELFF. The DNA for the CDR3 is TGTGCCAGCAGTTACTGGGCGGGGGCCCCCGGGGAGCTGTTTTTT.

CDR3 in amino acids: CASSLEIYSNQPQHF. The CDR3 DNA sequence: TGTGCCAGCAGCTTGGAAATTTATAGCAATCAGCCCCAGCATTTT. The gene calls are TRBV7-8 and TRBJ1-5, with D unresolved. CDR3 length equals 15 residues. CDR1 and CDR2 (germline): SGHVS, FQNEAQ. Trimming took 3 bases from V and 0 from J, leaving 9 bases between them.

The chain is built from TRBV7-2 and TRBJ2-5, with no clear D. Germline V lookup: CDR1 SGHTA, CDR2 FQGNSA. Trimming cost V 1 base and J 5 bases, with 8 bases left between them. The CDR3 is 13 residues long. DNA of the CDR3: TGTGCCAGCAGCTTAGACCGACGGGAGACCCAGTACTTC. Residues: CASSLDRRETQYF.

The rearrangement uses TRBV6-4 and TRBJ1-6; TRBD1 aligns across 7 bases. V gave up 5 bases and J gave up 0 bases; unmatched junction bases: 7. The CDR3 is 17 residues long. CDR1 and CDR2 (germline): MRHNA, SNTAGT. CDR3 DNA: TGTGCCAGCAGTATGGGACAGCAGAGCTCCTATAATTCACCCCTCCACTTT. Encoded protein: CASSMGQQSSYNSPLHF.

This clone appeared a single time. J is TRBJ2-3 and V is TRBV6-6, with D possibly TRBD2 on 6 matching bases. CDR1 is MNHNY and CDR2 is SVGAGI in the germline V gene (reference sequence). Trimming left V 7 bases short and J 1 base short, with 12 bases between. The CDR3 extends over 14 amino acids. The CDR3 coding sequence is TGTGCCAGCAATGCACTAGCAGGCACAGATACGCAGTATTTT. Translating it yields CASNALAGTDTQYF.

The rearrangement uses TRBV19 and TRBJ1-3, with no clear D. CDR1 is LNHDA, CDR2 SQIVND, per germline (reference sequence). The V and J ends lost 1 base and 4 bases respectively, with 5 bases between them. The CDR3 has 13 residues. The CDR3 loop is CASSIVPGNTIYF. The DNA for the CDR3 is TGTGCCAGTAGTATAGTGCCCGGAAACACCATATATTTT.

This clone was seen a handful of times. This chain connects TRBV7-8 to TRBJ2-5; D is unclear. Trimming removed 5 bases at V and 4 bases at J, with 17 bases between. The CDR3 length is 15 residues. CDR1 is SGHVS and CDR2 is FQNEAQ in the germline V gene. This CDR3 is CASSLTTLWGETQYF. In nucleotides, the CDR3 is TGTGCCAGCAGCCTTACGACACTGTGGGGAGAGACCCAGTACTTC. Full variable domain (missing parts from reference TRBV7-8 and TRBJ2-5): GAGVSQSPRYKVAKRGQDVALRCDPISGHVSLFWYQQALGQGPEFLTYFQNEAQLDKSGLPSDRFFAERPEGSVSTLKIQRTQQEDSAVYLCASSLTTLWGETQYFGPGTRLLVL.